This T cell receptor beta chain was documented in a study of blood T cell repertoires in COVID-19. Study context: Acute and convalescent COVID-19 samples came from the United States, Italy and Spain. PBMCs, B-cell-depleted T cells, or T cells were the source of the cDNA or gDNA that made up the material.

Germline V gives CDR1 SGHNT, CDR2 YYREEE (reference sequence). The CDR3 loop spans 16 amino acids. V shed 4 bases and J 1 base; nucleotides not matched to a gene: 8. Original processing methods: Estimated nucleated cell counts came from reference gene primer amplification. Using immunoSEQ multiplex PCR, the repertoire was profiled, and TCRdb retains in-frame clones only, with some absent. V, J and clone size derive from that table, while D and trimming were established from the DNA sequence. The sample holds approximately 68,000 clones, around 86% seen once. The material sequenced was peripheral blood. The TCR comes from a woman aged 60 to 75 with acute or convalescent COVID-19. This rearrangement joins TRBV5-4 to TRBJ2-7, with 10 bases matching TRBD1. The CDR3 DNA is TGTGCCAGCAGCCCACCGGGGACAGGGGTTTCCTACGAGCAGTACTTC. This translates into CASSPPGTGVSYEQYF.